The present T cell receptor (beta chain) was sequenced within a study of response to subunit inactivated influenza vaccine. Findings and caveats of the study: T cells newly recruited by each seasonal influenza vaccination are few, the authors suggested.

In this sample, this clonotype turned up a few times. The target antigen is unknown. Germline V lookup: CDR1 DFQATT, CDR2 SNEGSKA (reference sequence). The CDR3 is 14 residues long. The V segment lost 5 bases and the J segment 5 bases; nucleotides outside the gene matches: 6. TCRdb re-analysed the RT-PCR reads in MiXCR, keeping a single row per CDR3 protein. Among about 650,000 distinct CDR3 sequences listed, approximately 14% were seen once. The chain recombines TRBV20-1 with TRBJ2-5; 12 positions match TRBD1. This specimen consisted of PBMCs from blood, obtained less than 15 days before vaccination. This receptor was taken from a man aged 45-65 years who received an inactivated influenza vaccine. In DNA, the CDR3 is TGCAGTGCTTACGGGACAGGGGGCATGGAGACCCAGTACTTC. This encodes CSAYGTGGMETQYF.